Following are 14 T cell receptor beta chains from one sample sequenced in a study of blood T cell repertoires in COVID-19 (TCRdb year 2020). Libraries were made using the immunoSEQ multiplex PCR assay. TCRdb took over this immuneACCESS table, retaining in-frame rearrangements with V and J assigned. Such tables are incomplete; in checked studies, under half of the missing clones stem from an unresolved V gene, and the remainder is unexplained. This sample comprises 300,000 to 450,000 clones, more than 75% of them detected only once. About 2.5% of the sample goes to the ten largest clones. The sample taken for sequencing was peripheral blood. Receptor source: a woman aged 55-70 years with COVID-19, enrolled during active disease.

Only a few counts were recorded for this clone. The chain couples TRBV5-8 to TRBJ2-3; 9 bases agree with TRBD1. J was trimmed by 2 bases and V by 3 bases; bases with no gene match: 4. The CDR3 length is 15 residues. Germline V CDR1 and CDR2: SGHTS, YDEGEE. CDR3 region: CASSSTGGDTDTQYF. The CDR3 DNA sequence: TGTGCCAGCAGCTCGACAGGGGGGGACACAGATACGCAGTATTTT. The variable domain in full, completed from reference TRBV5-8 and TRBJ2-3, reads EAGVTQSPTHLIKTRGQQATLRCSPISGHTSVYWYQQALGLGLQFLLWYDEGEERNRGNFPPRFSGRQFPNYSSELNVNALELEDSALYLCASSSTGGDTDTQYFGPGTRLTVL.

The chain is built from TRBV27 and TRBJ2-1, with TRBD1 matching 7 bases. Germline values: CDR1 MNHEY, CDR2 SMNVEV (reference sequence). The V gene end was trimmed by 6 bases and the J gene end by 8 bases; junction bases not matched to a gene: 10. The length of the CDR3 is 14 residues. The DNA of the CDR3 is TGTGCCAGCAGCCTGATGGGGACAGTGGATGAGCAGTTCTTC. It codes for CASSLMGTVDEQFF.

J is TRBJ2-1 and V is TRBV9; TRBD2 agrees at 9 bases. The V segment lost 2 bases and the J segment 4 bases; nucleotides outside the gene matches: 4. The CDR3 sequence is 15 residues long. CDR1 and CDR2 from the germline V gene are SGDLS and YYNGEE. This chain's CDR3 is CASSVSSGGYNEQFF. In nucleotides, the CDR3 is TGTGCCAGCAGCGTGAGTAGCGGGGGTTACAATGAGCAGTTCTTC. The whole variable domain, remainder taken from reference TRBV9 and TRBJ2-1, is DSGVTQTPKHLITATGQRVTLRCSPRSGDLSVYWYQQSLDQGLQFLIQYYNGEERAKGNILERFSAQQFPDLHSELNLSSLELGDSALYFCASSVSSGGYNEQFFGPGTRLTVL.

For the CDR3, the DNA is TGTGCCAGCTCTCCCCCCCCGGGGGGAAATGAAAAACTGTTTTTT. Protein: CASSPPPGGNEKLFF. This chain uses TRBV18 with TRBJ1-4; D perhaps matches TRBD1 (5 bases). This CDR3 has 15 amino acids. Trimming took off 6 bases at V and 5 bases at J, with 16 bases between the two ends. Germline assignment: CDR1 KGHSH and CDR2 LQKENI.

This clone was counted once. The chain couples TRBV9 to TRBJ2-3, with TRBD2 identical over 9 bases. Trimming cost V 0 bases and J 4 bases; bases outside gene matches: 12. The CDR3 length is 18 residues. Germline V gene data show CDR1 as SGDLS and CDR2 as YYNGEE. The CDR3: CASSVEGTASGVPDTQYF. DNA for the CDR3: TGTGCCAGCAGCGTAGAGGGGACAGCTAGCGGGGTCCCAGATACGCAGTATTTT.

V is TRBV29-1 and J is TRBJ1-1; D gene uncertain. CDR3 length equals 12 residues. Germline V gives CDR1 SQVTM, CDR2 ANQGSEA. Between the trimmed V and J ends, which lost 1 base and 4 bases, there was a span of 7 bases. The CDR3 loop reads CSVEGRGTEAFF. The DNA for the CDR3 is TGCAGCGTTGAAGGGCGGGGCACTGAAGCTTTCTTT.

The chain uses TRBV5-1 and TRBJ1-1; 9 positions match TRBD1. This CDR3 has 16 residues. Germline-derived CDR1 and CDR2 are SGHRS and YFSETQ. The ends lost 3 bases at V and 5 bases at J; junction bases unmatched: 11. The CDR3 coding sequence is TGCGCCAGCAGCTCCGGGACAGGGTATCGTGGGACTGAAGCTTTCTTT. This encodes CASSSGTGYRGTEAFF.

The chain has TRBV28 and TRBJ2-3; TRBD1 aligns across 11 bases. The V and J ends lost 2 bases and 5 bases, in that order; junction bases with no gene match: 3. CDR1 is MDHEN, CDR2 SYDVKM, per germline. The CDR3 runs to 15 residues. The CDR3 reads CASSLTGTGGDTQYF. In nucleotides, the CDR3 is TGTGCCAGCAGTTTAACCGGGACAGGGGGAGATACGCAGTATTTT.

A note on this clone: Other nucleotide sequences from this sample produce the same CDR3. This rearrangement joins TRBV18 to TRBJ1-2; no reliable D call. V shed 3 bases and J shed 0 bases, with 5 bases lying between them. The CDR3 loop spans 13 amino acids. Per germline, CDR1 KGHSH and CDR2 LQKENI. CDR3 in DNA: TGTGCCAGCTCACCGGGAGCTAACTATGGCTACACCTTC. This gives the protein CASSPGANYGYTF.

On this clone: At the DNA level, this CDR3 is encoded by other sequences in the same sample as well. The chain joins TRBV10-3 to TRBJ1-2; TRBD1 is a possible D gene (6 bases). CDR3 length equals 14 residues. CDR1 ENHRY and CDR2 SYGVKD come from the germline V gene. V was pared by 11 bases and J by 3 bases, with 19 bases between. The CDR3 protein is CAARGAPGDYGYTF. CDR3 DNA sequence: TGTGCCGCTCGGGGGGCTCCCGGGGACTATGGCTACACCTTC.

The chain links TRBV7-8 to TRBJ2-7; a possible D gene is TRBD1 (8 bases). The CDR3 is made up of 17 amino acids. Trimming took off 1 base at V and 0 bases at J, with 16 bases between the two ends. The germline CDR1 and CDR2 sequences are SGHVS and FQNEAQ. CDR3 residues: CASSLEGGTGFSYEQYF. CDR3 bases: TGTGCCAGCAGCTTAGAGGGAGGGACAGGCTTCTCCTACGAGCAGTACTTC.

The genes are TRBV4-1 and TRBJ2-7; 7 bases align to TRBD1. This CDR3 contains 19 residues. V trimming: 1 base; J trimming: 3 bases; junction bases outside the gene matches: 18. The germline gives CDR1 MGHRA, CDR2 YSYEKL. CDR3 sequence reads: CASSQVVRGRAPVSYEQYF. As DNA, the CDR3 is TGCGCCAGCAGCCAAGTAGTAAGGGGGCGCGCACCGGTTAGCTACGAGCAGTACTTC.

This clone was picked up a small number of times. This chain uses TRBV2 with TRBJ1-6; D remains unclear. The V and J ends lost 0 bases and 7 bases respectively, with 10 bases between them. Germline-derived CDR1 and CDR2 are SNHLY and FYNNEI. This CDR3 spans 15 amino acids. CDR3 sequence: CASSEAAVSNSPLHF. CDR3 DNA: TGTGCCAGCAGTGAAGCGGCGGTTTCCAATTCACCCCTCCACTTT.

This clone has just a few counts. V is TRBV18 and J is TRBJ1-5; possibly TRBD1 for D (5 bases). Deletions cut 5 bases from V and 4 bases from J, with 12 bases between. This CDR3 region has 14 residues. Germline V lookup: CDR1 KGHSH, CDR2 LQKENI. The CDR3 loop is CASSSSRTNQPQHF. In nucleotides, the CDR3 is TGTGCCAGCTCATCGAGCCGGACAAATCAGCCCCAGCATTTT. The full variable domain, its missing parts supplied by reference TRBV18 and TRBJ1-5, is NAGVMQNPRHLVRRRGQEARLRCSPMKGHSHVYWYRQLPEEGLKFMVYLQKENIIDESGMPKERFSAEFPKEGPSILRIQQVVRGDSAAYFCASSSSRTNQPQHFGDGTRLSIL.